The 8 T cell receptor beta chains reported below all come from one sample, sequenced in a study of T cells in Graves' hyperthyroidism and ophthalmopathy. Amplification yielded TCR beta CDR3 regions, with RNA transcripts as the source. RT-PCR in the first round (using the HTBI primer set) targeted the TCR CDR3. Each CDR3 protein gets one entry after TCRdb re-called the multiplex PCR reads with MiXCR. The sample records 470,000 or so distinct CDR3 sequences, 20% being singletons. Sequencing was performed on blood. The receptors come from a man younger than 30 with Graves' hyperthyroidism.

CDR3 nucleotides: TGTGCCAGCACCTTGCAGGGCGGCGGGAGCTACGAGCAGTACTTC. This gives the protein CASTLQGGGSYEQYF. The V gene is TRBV6-1, the J gene TRBJ2-7, with TRBD2 matching over 7 bases. This CDR3 comprises 15 residues. Germline assignment: CDR1 MNHNS and CDR2 SASEGT. J was trimmed by 3 bases and V by 7 bases; bases with no gene match: 12.

As to this clonotype: At one end the junction does not follow the germline gene, possibly because of a read error. The chain joins TRBV6-2 or TRBV6-3 to TRBJ1-2; TRBD1 matches 8 bases. The CDR3 consists of 14 residues. Germline values: CDR1 MNHEY, CDR2 SVGEGT. The CDR3 DNA reads TGTGTCAGCAGCCGCCGACAGGGGAACTATGGCTACACCTTC. It codes for CVSSRRQGNYGYTF.

Written as DNA, the CDR3 is TGTGCCAGCAACCTTAATTTGAACACTGAAGCTTTCTTT. Its protein is CASNLNLNTEAFF. The V and J genes are TRBV5-4 and TRBJ1-1; D is unresolved. There are 13 residues in the CDR3. The germline gives CDR1 SGHNT, CDR2 YYREEE (reference sequence). V lost 6 bases, J lost 0 bases, and 9 bases lay in between.

This clonotype was detected ten times or more. The rearrangement uses TRBV5-1 and TRBJ2-7, with D perhaps matching TRBD1 (6 bases). V lost 1 base to trimming and J lost 3 bases, with 17 bases between them. Germline CDR1 is SGHRS and CDR2 is YFSETQ. This CDR3 spans 16 amino acids. The DNA for the CDR3 is TGCGCCAGCAGCTTGTCCCCTCAGGGACAACTCTACGAGCAGTACTTC. Translating it yields CASSLSPQGQLYEQYF.

A few counts support this clonotype. The chain employs TRBV28 and TRBJ2-5; possible D gene TRBD2, 5 bases. The germline gives CDR1 MDHEN, CDR2 SYDVKM. The CDR3 totals 13 residues. V lost 7 bases and J lost 2, with 11 bases in between. The CDR3 region has the DNA TGTGCCAGCACCCCGGGAAGTCAAGAGACCCAGTACTTC. This encodes CASTPGSQETQYF.

This clonotype was counted ten times or more. V gene TRBV6-5 combines with J gene TRBJ1-5, with D uncertain. This CDR3 has 15 amino acids. Between the trimmed V and J ends, which lost 0 bases and 2 bases, there was a span of 8 bases. CDR1 is MNHEY, CDR2 SVGAGI, per germline. The DNA of the CDR3 is TGTGCCAGCAGTTACTCTATCGGGGGCAATCAGCCCCAGCATTTT. Its protein is CASSYSIGGNQPQHF.

There are many counts of this clonotype. The genes are TRBV19 and TRBJ1-1; a weak D match, TRBD1 (6 bases). Germline V gene lookup returns CDR1 LNHDA and CDR2 SQIVND (reference sequence). This CDR3 spans 12 amino acids. Trimming removed 3 bases at V and 7 bases at J, with 9 bases between. The DNA for the CDR3 is TGTGCCAGTAGTATCGGACAGATTGAAGCTTTCTTT. Translation gives CASSIGQIEAFF.

This clonotype was seen repeatedly, ten times or more. The rearrangement joins TRBV12-5 to TRBJ2-2, with 8 positions matching TRBD1. This CDR3 region has 16 residues. Germline V gives CDR1 LGHNT, CDR2 FRNRAP. The junction had 12 bases not matched to a gene; V was cut back by 7 bases and J by 5 bases. This CDR3 reads CASAPNVTGVTGELFF. CDR3 DNA sequence: TGTGCTAGTGCCCCGAACGTGACAGGGGTTACCGGGGAGCTGTTTTTT.